Below, 10 T cell receptor beta chains from the same sample are listed, as sequenced in a study of T cells after yellow fever vaccination. TCRdb reanalysed the 5' RACE reads using MiXCR and keeps one entry per CDR3 protein. The table records roughly 45,000 distinct CDR3 sequences, just under 6.5% of them present only once. The source material was PBMCs, either bulk or a sorted T-cell subset (CD4+, CD8+, memory, or dextramer-sorted; not recorded which), sampled 45 days after the yellow fever booster vaccination. These receptors came from a man aged 25 to 40 who received the YFV17D yellow fever vaccine.

The gene calls are TRBV3-1 and TRBJ2-5; D not certain. The V gene lost 4 bases and the J gene lost 7 bases, with 22 bases spanning the gap. The germline gives CDR1 LGHDT, CDR2 YNNKEL (reference sequence). The CDR3 covers 16 residues. CDR3 bases: TGTGCCAGCAGCCCCCTTCAATTAGATCAGAGAGGGACCCAGTACTTC. It codes for CASSPLQLDQRGTQYF.

V gene TRBV7-2 combines with J gene TRBJ2-7; TRBD2 agrees at 7 bases. The ends lost 7 bases at V and 4 bases at J; junction bases unmatched: 16. Germline-derived CDR1 and CDR2 are SGHTA and FQGNSA. CDR3 length equals 16 residues. For the CDR3, the DNA is TGTGCCAGCACCTCAGCTGGCGGGAGCACCCGGTACGAGCAGTACTTC. Translation: CASTSAGGSTRYEQYF. Full variable domain (outside the CDR3, taken from reference TRBV7-2 and TRBJ2-7): GAGVSQSPSNKVTEKGKDVELRCDPISGHTALYWYRQSLGQGLEFLIYFQGNSAPDKSGLPSDRFSAERTGGSVSTLTIQRTQQEDSAVYLCASTSAGGSTRYEQYFGPGTRLTVT.

The sample holds a few counts of this clonotype. V and J are TRBV18 and TRBJ1-1; TRBD1 is a possible D gene (5 bases). The CDR3 extends over 14 amino acids. Germline CDR1 is KGHSH and CDR2 is LQKENI. The ends were cut back, 2 bases at V and 3 bases at J, with 10 bases in the middle. The CDR3 loop reads CASSPLGTHTEAFF. The CDR3 region has the DNA TGTGCCAGCTCACCATTGGGGACGCACACTGAAGCTTTCTTT.

This clonotype was observed a few times. CDR3 bases: TGCGCCAGCCTTCCGGAGAACTCCTACAATGAGCAGTTCTTC. Its translation is CASLPENSYNEQFF. The J gene is TRBJ2-1, the V gene TRBV5-1; D is unresolved. Germline V gene data show CDR1 as SGHRS and CDR2 as YFSETQ. CDR3 length: 14 residues. V was cut by 7 bases and J by 0 bases, with 11 bases left in between.

This clonotype was seen a handful of times. J is TRBJ2-7 and V is TRBV5-1; TRBD1 matches 7 bases. The V gene end was trimmed by 7 bases and the J gene end by 5 bases; junction bases not matched to a gene: 6. Germline CDR1 SGHRS, CDR2 YFSETQ. The CDR3 runs 12 residues. The chain's CDR3 is CASGDRVDEQYF. The CDR3 DNA sequence: TGCGCCAGCGGAGACAGGGTTGACGAGCAGTACTTC.

This clonotype has ten or more counts. V gene TRBV10-3 combines with J gene TRBJ1-3; D gene ambiguous. This CDR3 is built from 15 residues. Trimming took off 0 bases at V and 2 bases at J, with 8 bases between the two ends. Germline V gives CDR1 ENHRY, CDR2 SYGVKD. The CDR3 nucleotides are TGTGCCATCAGTGAGTCAAGGGAGGCTGGAAACACCATATATTTT. Encoded protein: CAISESREAGNTIYF.

The chain carries TRBV30 and TRBJ2-7, with D perhaps assigned TRBD1 or TRBD2 (6 bases each). The CDR3 has 13 residues. V dropped 4 bases and J dropped 3 bases, with 13 bases sitting between them. Germline V gives CDR1 GTSNPN, CDR2 SVGIG (reference sequence). DNA of the CDR3: TGTGCCTGGACACGGGGGCTTAACTACGAGCAGTACTTC. Amino acids: CAWTRGLNYEQYF. The full variable domain, with the rest looked up from reference TRBV30 and TRBJ2-7, is SQTIHQWPATLVQPVGSPLSLECTVEGTSNPNLYWYRQAAGRGLQLLFYSVGIGQISSEVPQNLSASRPQDRQFILSSKKLLLSDSGFYLCAWTRGLNYEQYFGPGTRLTVT.

There are a few counts of this clonotype. The chain joins TRBV12-3 or TRBV12-4 to TRBJ2-2, with 8 bases lining up with TRBD2. The CDR3 has 19 amino acids. V shed 7 bases, J shed 1 base, and the junction held 17 bases outside the gene matches. CDR3 loop: CASIGTTGSGNLNTGELFF. The CDR3 region has the DNA TGTGCCAGCATCGGGACTACGGGTAGCGGGAACCTGAACACCGGGGAGCTGTTTTTT.

This clonotype occurred many times. The V gene is TRBV6-5, the J gene TRBJ2-2, with D hard to call. Trimming left V 5 bases short and J 5 bases short, with 15 bases between. The CDR3 is 15 amino acids. Germline V CDR1 and CDR2: MNHEY, SVGAGI. Here the CDR3 reads CASSPGETRTGELFF. The DNA for the CDR3 is TGTGCCAGCAGTCCCGGTGAGACCCGGACCGGGGAGCTGTTTTTT.

This rearrangement joins TRBV6-5 to TRBJ2-3; 9 nucleotides match TRBD2. The V and J ends lost 0 bases and 2 bases, in that order; junction bases with no gene match: 12. Germline V gene lookup returns CDR1 MNHEY and CDR2 SVGAGI. The CDR3 is 19 residues long. CDR3 protein: CASSYSIISSGRYTDTQYF. As DNA, the CDR3 is TGTGCCAGCAGTTACTCGATCATCTCGAGCGGGAGGTACACAGATACGCAGTATTTT.